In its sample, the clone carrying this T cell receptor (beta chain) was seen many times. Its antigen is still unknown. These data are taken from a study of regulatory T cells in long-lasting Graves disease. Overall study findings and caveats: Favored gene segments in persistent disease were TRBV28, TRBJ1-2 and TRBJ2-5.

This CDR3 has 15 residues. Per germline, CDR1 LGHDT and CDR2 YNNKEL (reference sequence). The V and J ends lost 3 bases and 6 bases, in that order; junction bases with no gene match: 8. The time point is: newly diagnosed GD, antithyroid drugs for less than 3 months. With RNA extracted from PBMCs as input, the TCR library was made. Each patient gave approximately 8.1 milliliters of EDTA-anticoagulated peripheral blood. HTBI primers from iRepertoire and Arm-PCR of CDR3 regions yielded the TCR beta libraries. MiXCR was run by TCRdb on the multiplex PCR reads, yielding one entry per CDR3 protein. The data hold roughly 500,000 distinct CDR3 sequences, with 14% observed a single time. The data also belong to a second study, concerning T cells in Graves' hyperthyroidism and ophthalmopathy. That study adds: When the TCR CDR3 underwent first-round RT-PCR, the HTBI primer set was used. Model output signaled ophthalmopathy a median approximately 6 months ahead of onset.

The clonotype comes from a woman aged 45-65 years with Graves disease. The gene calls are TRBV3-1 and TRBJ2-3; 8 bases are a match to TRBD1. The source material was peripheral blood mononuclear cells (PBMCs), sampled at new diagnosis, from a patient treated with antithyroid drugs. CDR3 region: CASSQTTGVGDTQYF. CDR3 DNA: TGTGCCAGCAGCCAGACGACAGGGGTGGGGGATACGCAGTATTTT.